The clone carrying this T cell receptor (beta chain) was picked up many times. Construction of TCR beta libraries relied on iRepertoire HTBI primers and on Arm-PCR targeting CDR3 regions. From the multiplex PCR reads, TCRdb called clonotypes with MiXCR, one entry per CDR3 protein. This sample has approximately 390,000 distinct CDR3 sequences, with under 20% found just once. The time point is: newly diagnosed GD, antithyroid drugs for less than 3 months. TCR sequences were obtained from RNA taken from PBMCs. This sample is part of a study of regulatory T cells in long-lasting Graves disease. There are 14 residues in the CDR3. V lost 6 bases, J lost 6 bases, and 18 bases lay in between. This sample also belongs to another study, concerning T cells in Graves' hyperthyroidism and ophthalmopathy. That publication notes: Most thyroid clonotypes expanded above 0.001 were also detected in blood. Separating ophthalmopathy from stable hyperthyroidism was achieved by a 13 V-J model.

This specimen was peripheral blood mononuclear cells (PBMCs), taken at new diagnosis, from a patient treated with antithyroid drugs. V gene TRBV12-3 or TRBV12-4 combines with J gene TRBJ2-7; D tentatively fits TRBD1 or TRBD2 (5 bases each). This TCR was sampled from a woman aged 18-29 years with Graves disease. This CDR3 reads CASREQEARGEQYF. CDR3 nucleotide sequence: TGTGCCAGCAGGGAACAGGAGGCGAGGGGCGAGCAGTACTTC.